This TCR beta chain is from a study of T cell repertoires in cytomegalovirus infection. Using its own MiXCR run on the reads, TCRdb lists one record per CDR3 protein. The sample includes some 350,000 distinct CDR3 sequences, approximately 35% of them seen just once. This clonotype was seen just once. Its antigen is not identified. The sample here was cultured PBMCs, taken from culture after CMV antigen stimulation. This receptor was obtained from a human donor in good health (CMV status not recorded). Some clones in this sample may be carry-over from other donors' samples.

CDR3 region: CSAAPPPGGGADTQYF. CDR3 nucleotides: TGCAGTGCCGCACCTCCCCCCGGTGGAGGAGCAGATACGCAGTATTTT. The V gene is TRBV20-1, the J gene TRBJ2-3, with D maybe TRBD2 (5 bases). This CDR3 has 16 amino acids. The ends were cut back, 6 bases at V and 4 bases at J, with 23 bases in the middle. Germline lookup yields CDR1 DFQATT and CDR2 SNEGSKA (reference sequence).